This record covers a single T cell receptor (beta chain). Antigen unknown. The sample belongs to a study of cytomegalovirus exposure and HLA in healthy donors. The wider study: Earlier sequencing of about 200 million T cells yielded approximately 100 million unique TCR beta sequences. Points from the study as a whole: Most sequenced TCRs were rare (though some public TCRs occurred in many donors). Investigators reported about 160 TCR beta chains as tied to cytomegalovirus. Sequencing probably produced one cluster of sequence variants that were highly shared.

V lost 2 bases and J lost 0, with 16 bases in between. In germline, CDR1 is PRHDT, CDR2 FYEKMQ (reference sequence). This CDR3 is built from 18 residues. Use of 60 Vbeta and 13 Jbeta primers characterized the PCR. The data were produced by immunoSEQ multiplex PCR, yet TCRdb's version contains in-frame clones alone and is incomplete. This sample has some 130,000 clones, with about 72% found just once. The source material was PBMCs. The chain has TRBV13 and TRBJ1-4; tentatively, D is TRBD1 (6 bases). This TCR was recovered from a female donor in good health and CMV-seronegative. The CDR3 region has the DNA TGTGCCAGCAGCTTAAGGGACATGGGCTTTGCAACTAATGAAAAACTGTTTTTT. This gives the protein CASSLRDMGFATNEKLFF.